The subject of this entry is one TCR beta chain. Measured with immunoSEQ multiplex PCR; TCRdb has only the in-frame clones, and not every one. The table has fewer than 600,000 clones, roughly 88% seen once. The sample comes from a study of blood T cell repertoires in COVID-19. Turning to the study itself: Both acute and convalescent COVID-19 samples were obtained from the United States, Italy and Spain.

Germline CDR1 is MGHDK and CDR2 is SYGVNS. Trimming cost V 4 bases and J 4 bases; bases outside gene matches: 4. CDR3 length: 15 residues. Participant-reported clinical history was the basis for cohort assignment. V and J are TRBV25-1 and TRBJ2-3; 11 bases agree with TRBD1. Sequenced sample: PBMCs or T cells enriched from blood (not recorded which). The source is a middle-aged woman who had recovered from COVID-19. The CDR3 loop reads CASSVGQGAADTQYF. The CDR3 DNA is TGTGCCAGCAGTGTCGGACAGGGGGCCGCAGATACGCAGTATTTT.